These T cell receptor beta chains were read from a single sample in a study of T cells in Graves' hyperthyroidism and ophthalmopathy. TCRdb re-derived calls from the multiplex PCR reads in MiXCR, one entry per CDR3 protein. Of about 550,000 distinct CDR3 sequences in the sample, less than 25% were seen once. Material: blood. These receptors all come from a man younger than 35 with Graves' hyperthyroidism. The CDR3 runs from the conserved cysteine through the conserved F or W. D genes are given only for firm matches. The size of a clone is reported for some rows only, either as once, few or many, or as a class for expanded clones.

>TRBJ1-1|-|TRBV12-3/TRBV12-4|-
TGTGCCAGCAGTCCTACAGGGACCGGCATATGGGGCACTGAAGCTTTCTTT
CASSPTGTGIWGTEAFF
>TRBJ1-2|-|TRBV20-1|many
TGCAGTGCTAAACACAGCTATGACTATGGCTACACCTTC
CSAKHSYDYGYTF
>TRBJ1-6|-|TRBV6-2/TRBV6-3|many
TGTGCCAGCAGAACGACAGGCCTGAAAAAGGTGGGGTCACCCCTCCACTTT
CASRTTGLKKVGSPLHF
>TRBJ1-1|TRBD1|TRBV19|many
TGTGCCAGTAAAGCCGACAGGGCCATGAACACTGAAGCTTTCTTT
CASKADRAMNTEAFF
>TRBJ1-5|-|TRBV6-1|many
TGTGCCAGCAGTGAAGGTAGGGGGCAGCCCCAGCATTTT
CASSEGRGQPQHF
>TRBJ1-2|-|TRBV30|many
TGTGCCTGGAGTGTACTGCGAGGGGCTAACTATGGCTACACCTTC
CAWSVLRGANYGYTF
>TRBJ2-4|TRBD2|TRBV6-1|many
TGTGCCAGCGGACTAGTAGAAGACATTCAGTACTTC
CASGLVEDIQYF
>TRBJ1-5|-|TRBV15|-
TGTGCCACCAGCAGAGATGGCACGCCCCAGCATTTT
CATSRDGTPQHF
>TRBJ1-5|-|TRBV7-2|many
TGTGCCAGCAGCCCCGGGGGGGTCACAGGGAGGCAGCCCCAGCATTTT
CASSPGGVTGRQPQHF
>TRBJ1-5|-|TRBV20-1|once
TGCAGTGCTAGAAAGGGCAGAGATCAGCCCCAGCATTTT
CSARKGRDQPQHF
>TRBJ1-2|-|TRBV12-3/TRBV12-4|many
TGTGCCAGCAGTTCCACTTTTTATGGCTACACCTTC
CASSSTFYGYTF
>TRBJ1-5|-|TRBV12-3/TRBV12-4|few
TGTGCCAGCAGCCCGGACCACGGCAGGCCCCAGCATTTT
CASSPDHGRPQHF
>TRBJ2-2|TRBD2|TRBV20-1|-
TGCAGTGCTAGATCTTTAGCGGGAGGGCCAGTCGGGGAGCTGTTTTTT
CSARSLAGGPVGELFF
>TRBJ2-1|-|TRBV5-1|-
TGCGCCAGCAGCTTGAACCGCTACAATGAGCAGTTCTTC
CASSLNRYNEQFF
>TRBJ1-5|TRBD1|TRBV12-3/TRBV12-4|-
TGTGCCAGCAGGAACAGGGGAAGTAGCAATCAGCCCCAGCATTTT
CASRNRGSSNQPQHF
>TRBJ1-2|TRBD1|TRBV6-5|many
TGTGCCAGCAGTTACGGGGACAGCCTTGACTATGGCTACACCTTC
CASSYGDSLDYGYTF
>TRBJ2-1|TRBD2|TRBV15|many
TGTGCCACCAGCAGAGTAGCGGGCTCGCACTACAATGAGCAGTTCTTC
CATSRVAGSHYNEQFF
>TRBJ2-5|TRBD1|TRBV11-2|many
TGTGCCAGCAGCTTACGGCCCCTGTGGACAGGGAGGGAGACCCAGTACTTC
CASSLRPLWTGRETQYF
>TRBJ1-6|-|TRBV10-2|-
TGCGCGAGTGACGAGTCTAATGGTAATTCACCCCTCCACTTT
CASDESNGNSPLHF
>TRBJ2-7|TRBD1|TRBV28|many
TGTGCCAGCAGTACCTTCGACAGGGGCTACGAGCAGTACTTC
CASSTFDRGYEQYF
>TRBJ1-2|-|TRBV3-1|few
TGTGCCAGCTTCGGGGGGAATGGCTACACCTTC
CASFGGNGYTF
>TRBJ1-1|TRBD1|TRBV6-1|-
TGTGCCAGCAGCCAGGGGGCCGGGGCCACTGAAGCTTTCTTT
CASSQGAGATEAFF
>TRBJ2-3|-|TRBV30|-
TGTGCCTGGAGTCGGGGGATTACGCAGTATTTT
CAWSRGITQYF
>TRBJ1-1|-|TRBV2|many
TGTGCCAGCAGTGAATTTCAGGGGCAGGCTGAAGCTTTCTTT
CASSEFQGQAEAFF
>TRBJ1-1|-|TRBV30|-
TGTGCCTGGAGGGCGACTGTCGTCACTCAAGCTTTCTTT
CAWRATVVTQAFF
>TRBJ2-5|-|TRBV2|many
TGTGCCAGCAGTCCCCGACAGACCAAGGAGACCCAGTACTTC
CASSPRQTKETQYF
>TRBJ1-5|-|TRBV5-8|few
TGTGCCAGCGGTATACGGGGCAATCAGCCCCAGCATTTT
CASGIRGNQPQHF
>TRBJ2-7|-|TRBV19|many
TGTGCCAGTAGTCCAGGACCCGGACCCGCCTACGAGCAGTACTTC
CASSPGPGPAYEQYF
>TRBJ2-7|-|TRBV11-2|few
TGTGCCAGCAGCTCCGTCAGAGAGAGCTCCTACGAGCAGTACTTC
CASSSVRESSYEQYF
>TRBJ2-7|-|TRBV7-8|many
TGTGCCAGCAGCGGAGAGCAGGGGCCAAATTACTACGAGCAGTACTTC
CASSGEQGPNYYEQYF
>TRBJ2-2|-|TRBV5-6|many
TGTGCCAGCAGCGCTCTCGACGGAGCGAACACCGGGGAGCTGTTTTTT
CASSALDGANTGELFF
>TRBJ1-3|-|TRBV18|-
TGTGCCAGCTCACCAACCCAGGGGTCGGGCACCTTAACCAACACCATATATTTT
CASSPTQGSGTLTNTIYF
>TRBJ2-7|-|TRBV3-1|many
TGTGCCAGCAGCCAAGAGTCCACAGAGACTTACGAGCAGTACTTC
CASSQESTETYEQYF
>TRBJ2-5|TRBD2|TRBV28|few
TGTGCCAGCAGTTTATCGGGGACTAGCGTAAAAGAGACCCAGTACTTC
CASSLSGTSVKETQYF
>TRBJ1-1|-|TRBV12-3/TRBV12-4|many
TGTGCCAGCAGTTTAACCGGATTGTGGACTGAAGCTTTCTTT
CASSLTGLWTEAFF
>TRBJ1-1|-|TRBV27|-
TGTGCCAGCACCCCCCGGGGACGTAACACTGAAGCTTTCTTT
CASTPRGRNTEAFF
>TRBJ1-2|-|TRBV12-3/TRBV12-4|many
TGTGCCAGCAAGACCGCGGCCCCTGGCTACACCTTC
CASKTAAPGYTF
>TRBJ2-7|-|TRBV20-1|many
TGCAGTGCTAGACAGGGAAGCTACGAGCAGTACTTC
CSARQGSYEQYF
>TRBJ1-2|-|TRBV12-5|many
TGTGCTAGTGGTTTGGTACGTGGCAGCGCCGTCGGTGGCTACACCTTC
CASGLVRGSAVGGYTF
>TRBJ1-1|-|TRBV30|few
TGTGCCTGGAGGGATCCCCCCAGGAAGGGGACTGAAGCTTTCTTT
CAWRDPPRKGTEAFF
>TRBJ2-2|-|TRBV5-1|few
TGCGCCAGCGCCCGGGGGGCGAGTGCCGGGGAGCTGTTTTTT
CASARGASAGELFF
>TRBJ1-2|-|TRBV12-3/TRBV12-4|-
TGTGCCAGCCTTAAGGACGTAATCAACTATGGTTACACCTTC
CASLKDVINYGYTF
>TRBJ2-7|-|TRBV6-1|-
TGTGCCAGCAGCTCCTTCCGATTCTACGAGCAGTACTTC
CASSSFRFYEQYF
>TRBJ2-5|TRBD2|TRBV6-1|-
TGTGCCAGCAGTGAATATAGACTAGCGGGAGTAGAGACCCAGTACTTC
CASSEYRLAGVETQYF
>TRBJ2-2|-|TRBV12-3/TRBV12-4|few
TGTGCCAGCAGTTTTGTCCACACCGGGGAGCTGTTTTTT
CASSFVHTGELFF
>TRBJ1-1|-|TRBV29-1|many
TGCAGTGCTGACCCGGTGGGAACTGAAGCTTTCTTT
CSADPVGTEAFF